This T cell receptor beta chain was observed in a study of cytomegalovirus exposure and HLA in healthy donors. V lost 8 bases and J 4 bases, leaving 11 bases between the germline ends. This CDR3 region has 13 residues. Germline V gene lookup returns CDR1 MDHEN and CDR2 SYDVKM. Libraries were prepared by immunoSEQ multiplex PCR; TCRdb keeps only in-frame clonotypes and omits some of them. This table has some 80,000 clones, about 95% appearing once. The chain has TRBV28 and TRBJ1-4; D is ambiguous. Material for sequencing was PBMCs. The clonotype was recovered from a man younger than 30 in good health and CMV-seropositive. This CDR3 reads CASGPHFNEKLFF. The CDR3 coding sequence is TGTGCCAGCGGGCCTCACTTTAATGAAAAACTGTTTTTT.